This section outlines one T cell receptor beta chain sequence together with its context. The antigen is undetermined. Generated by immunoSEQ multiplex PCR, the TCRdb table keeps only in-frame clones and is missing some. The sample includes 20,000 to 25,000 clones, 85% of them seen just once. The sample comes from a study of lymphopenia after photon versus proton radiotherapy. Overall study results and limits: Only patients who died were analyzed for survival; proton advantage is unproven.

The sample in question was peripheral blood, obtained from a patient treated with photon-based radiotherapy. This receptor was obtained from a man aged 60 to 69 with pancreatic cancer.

This chain's CDR3 is CASSLDLAVMNTEAFF. The DNA of the CDR3 is TGTGCCAGCAGCTTAGATCTAGCAGTTATGAACACTGAAGCTTTCTTT. This chain joins TRBV11-2 and TRBJ1-1; D uncertain. The CDR3 extends over 16 amino acids. Trimming removed 0 bases at V and 0 bases at J, with 11 bases between. Germline CDR1 SGHAT, CDR2 FQNNGV.